These 17 T cell receptor beta chains originate from one sample sequenced in a study of blood T cells in healthy people across ages. Combining a sample-barcoded 5' primer with a J-beta primer mix, a second PCR ran for roughly 6 to 11 cycles. TCRdb processed the 5' RACE reads anew with MiXCR; each CDR3 protein has one entry. The sample lists about 970,000 distinct CDR3 sequences; around 54% were seen once. What was sequenced was blood. These receptors were collected from a woman aged 55-70 years in good health.

In its sample, this clonotype was seen a few times. The V and J genes are TRBV20-1 and TRBJ2-1; 12 bases align to TRBD2. V dropped 2 bases and J dropped 2; count of bases not matched to a gene: 1. There are 15 residues in the CDR3. Germline V gene lookup returns CDR1 DFQATT and CDR2 SNEGSKA (reference sequence). The chain's CDR3 is CSARRLAGAYNEQFF. The CDR3 DNA sequence: TGCAGTGCTAGAAGACTAGCGGGAGCCTACAATGAGCAGTTCTTC.

V usage is TRBV7-9 and J usage is TRBJ2-1, with 9 bases aligning to TRBD2. This CDR3 has 16 amino acids. From germline, CDR1 is SEHNR and CDR2 FQNEAQ (reference sequence). Trimming cost V 6 bases and J 7 bases; bases outside gene matches: 13. CDR3 sequence: CASSLLVVAGVNEQFF. As DNA, the CDR3 is TGTGCCAGCAGTCTGCTTGTTGTAGCGGGAGTTAATGAGCAGTTCTTC.

The chain is built from TRBV3-1 and TRBJ2-3; TRBD2 matches 11 bases. V lost 0 bases and J lost 3; bases outside the gene matches: 5. CDR3 length: 17 residues. Per germline, CDR1 LGHDT and CDR2 YNNKEL (reference sequence). The CDR3 here is CASSQDVASGRTDTQYF. CDR3 in DNA: TGTGCCAGCAGCCAAGATGTGGCTAGCGGGAGGACAGATACGCAGTATTTT.

The V gene is TRBV4-1, the J gene TRBJ2-3; 9 nucleotides align to TRBD2. Losses at the gene ends were 6 bases for V and 2 bases for J; bases not matched to a gene: 12. This CDR3 region has 17 residues. The V gene's germline CDR1 is MGHRA and CDR2 YSYEKL. CDR3 DNA sequence: TGCGCCAGCAGGGTCAGTCGAGCGGGGGGACCCACAGATACGCAGTATTTT. As protein: CASRVSRAGGPTDTQYF.

The chain combines TRBV28 with TRBJ2-3, with 7 nucleotides matching TRBD1. V lost 2 bases and J lost 1; bases outside the gene matches: 6. Germline assignment: CDR1 MDHEN and CDR2 SYDVKM. The CDR3 extends over 16 amino acids. Here the CDR3 reads CASSLGAGTGTDTQYF. CDR3 sequence (DNA): TGTGCCAGCAGTTTAGGGGCCGGGACAGGCACAGATACGCAGTATTTT.

The chain links TRBV7-2 to TRBJ2-7, with a possible D match to TRBD2 (6 bases). Germline CDR1 reads SGHTA; CDR2 reads FQGNSA. This CDR3 has 15 residues. V lost 4 bases to trimming and J lost 0 bases, with 13 bases between them. The CDR3 DNA reads TGTGCCAGCAGCTGGCGGGGAACAGTCTCCTACGAGCAGTACTTC. Protein: CASSWRGTVSYEQYF.

The chain joins TRBV6-6 to TRBJ2-1, with D unresolved. Germline V gene sequence: CDR1 MNHNY, CDR2 SVGAGI (reference sequence). The CDR3 is made up of 13 amino acids. Trimming took 5 bases from V and 6 from J, leaving 11 bases between them. CDR3 DNA sequence: TGTGCCAGCAGTGATCTGACCACCAATGAGCAGTTCTTC. This sequence encodes CASSDLTTNEQFF.

The chain is built from TRBV10-3 and TRBJ2-3, with 7 bases lining up with TRBD2. The V and J ends lost 3 bases and 6 bases, in that order; junction bases with no gene match: 9. CDR3 length: 15 amino acids. The germline gives CDR1 ENHRY, CDR2 SYGVKD. The CDR3 sequence: CAISDSAGEGDTQYF. As DNA, the CDR3 is TGTGCCATCAGTGATAGCGCGGGAGAAGGGGATACGCAGTATTTT.

This clonotype was detected only a few times. The rearrangement uses TRBV7-2 and TRBJ1-6, with D possibly TRBD1 on 6 matching bases. CDR3 length: 14 residues. Trimming took off 8 bases at V and 5 bases at J, with 13 bases between the two ends. Germline assignment: CDR1 SGHTA and CDR2 FQGNSA. The CDR3 nucleotides are TGTGCCAGCGACCCGGGACATCATAATTCACCCCTCCACTTT. This encodes CASDPGHHNSPLHF.

The chain couples TRBV13 to TRBJ2-7, with D unclear. With 0 bases removed from V and 4 bases from J, the gap between germline ends came to 10 bases. The CDR3 loop spans 14 amino acids. Germline CDR1 is PRHDT and CDR2 is FYEKMQ (reference sequence). DNA of the CDR3: TGTGCCAGCAGCTTAGGCCCTGGGGTGTACGAGCAGTACTTC. This translates into CASSLGPGVYEQYF.

This chain uses TRBV12-3 or TRBV12-4 with TRBJ1-5, with 7 positions matching TRBD1. The junction had 6 bases not matched to a gene; V was cut back by 5 bases and J by 2 bases. This CDR3 comprises 15 residues. In DNA form, the CDR3 reads TGTGCCAGCAGTAAGGACAGGAGGGGCAATCAGCCCCAGCATTTT. Translation gives CASSKDRRGNQPQHF.

This clonotype occurred a few times. The chain combines TRBV28 with TRBJ1-2; D unclear. The ends were cut back, 6 bases at V and 6 bases at J, with 17 bases in the middle. The CDR3 consists of 14 residues. The germline V gene encodes CDR1 MDHEN and CDR2 SYDVKM. Here the CDR3 reads CASRVTAIYDGYTF. The CDR3 DNA reads TGTGCCAGCAGGGTTACAGCCATCTACGATGGCTACACCTTC.

The rearrangement joins TRBV27 to TRBJ2-7; TRBD2 aligns across 10 bases. The CDR3 has 14 residues. The V gene's germline CDR1 is MNHEY and CDR2 SMNVEV (reference sequence). The ends lost 3 bases at V and 6 bases at J; junction bases unmatched: 5. CDR3 nucleotide sequence: TGTGCCAGCAGTTTTACCCTAGCGGGAGTCGAGCAGTACTTC. It specifies CASSFTLAGVEQYF.

This clonotype has more than one count but fewer than ten. This sequence joins TRBV6-5 and TRBJ2-3, with no clear D. Germline assignment: CDR1 MNHEY and CDR2 SVGAGI. CDR3 length: 14 residues. V was clipped by 6 bases and J by 4 bases, with 14 bases between them. The CDR3 region is CASSRLFSPDTQYF. Here the CDR3 DNA reads TGTGCCAGCAGCCGCCTCTTTAGTCCAGATACGCAGTATTTT.

The chain is built from TRBV20-1 and TRBJ2-3; D is perhaps TRBD2 (6 bases). This CDR3 is 15 amino acids long. Trimming removed 5 bases at V and 0 bases at J, with 15 bases between. Germline values: CDR1 DFQATT, CDR2 SNEGSKA (reference sequence). DNA for the CDR3: TGCAGTGCTCGGGACTGGCAGGATAGCACAGATACGCAGTATTTT. As protein: CSARDWQDSTDTQYF.

This clonotype was seen more than once but under ten times. The chain has TRBV6-6 and TRBJ2-7; D not certain. The CDR3 spans 12 residues. Germline V CDR1 and CDR2: MNHNY, SVGAGI (reference sequence). Trimming stripped 9 bases from V and 7 bases from J, with 16 bases between. Here the CDR3 DNA reads TGTGCCAGTGGCAGGCTAGAGGTTGAGCAGTACTTC. Amino acids: CASGRLEVEQYF.

This clonotype was counted between two and nine times. The rearrangement links TRBV4-1 to TRBJ1-2; TRBD1 might be the D (5 bases). The CDR3 is 13 residues long. Looked up from germline, CDR1 is MGHRA and CDR2 is YSYEKL. The ends were cut back, 1 base at V and 8 bases at J, with 11 bases in the middle. CDR3 sequence: CASSQVTPGGYTF. The CDR3 DNA follows: TGCGCCAGCAGCCAAGTAACCCCAGGGGGCTACACCTTC.